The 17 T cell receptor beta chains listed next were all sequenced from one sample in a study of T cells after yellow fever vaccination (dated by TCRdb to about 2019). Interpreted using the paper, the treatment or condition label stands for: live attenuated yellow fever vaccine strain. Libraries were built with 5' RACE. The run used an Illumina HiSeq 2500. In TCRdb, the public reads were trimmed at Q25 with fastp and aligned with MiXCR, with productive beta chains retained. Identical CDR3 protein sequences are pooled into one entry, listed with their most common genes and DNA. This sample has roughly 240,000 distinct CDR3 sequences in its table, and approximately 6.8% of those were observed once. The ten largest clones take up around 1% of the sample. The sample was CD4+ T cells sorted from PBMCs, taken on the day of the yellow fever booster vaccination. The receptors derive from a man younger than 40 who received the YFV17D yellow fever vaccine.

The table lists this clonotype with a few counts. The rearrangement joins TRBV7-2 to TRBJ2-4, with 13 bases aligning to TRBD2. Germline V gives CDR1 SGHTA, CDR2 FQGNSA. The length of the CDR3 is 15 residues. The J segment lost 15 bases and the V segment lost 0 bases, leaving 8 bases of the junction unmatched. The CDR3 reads CASSLAGGLAGPTYF. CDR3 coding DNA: TGTGCCAGCAGCTTAGCGGGGGGACTAGCGGGGCCGACGTACTTC.

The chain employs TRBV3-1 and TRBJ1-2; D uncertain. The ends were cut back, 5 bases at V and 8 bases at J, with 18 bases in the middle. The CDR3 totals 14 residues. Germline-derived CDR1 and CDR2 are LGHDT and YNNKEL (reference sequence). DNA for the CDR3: TGTGCCAGCAGCACGGCGGGGTTGCCGGGGGGCTACACCTTC. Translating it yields CASSTAGLPGGYTF.

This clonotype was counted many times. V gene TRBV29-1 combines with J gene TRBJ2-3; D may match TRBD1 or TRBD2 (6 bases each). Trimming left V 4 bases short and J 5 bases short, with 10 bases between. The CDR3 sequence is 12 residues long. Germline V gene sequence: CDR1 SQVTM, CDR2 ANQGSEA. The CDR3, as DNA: TGCAGCGTTGGGGGGGCAGGAGATACGCAGTATTTT. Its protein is CSVGGAGDTQYF.

This CDR3 is CASSQDPADTQYF. CDR3 DNA: TGTGCCAGCAGCCAAGATCCTGCAGATACGCAGTATTTT. The V gene is TRBV4-2, the J gene TRBJ2-3, with unresolved D. Trimming left V 0 bases short and J 4 bases short, with 5 bases between. The CDR3 is 13 amino acids. The germline CDR1 and CDR2 sequences are LGHNA and YNFKEQ.

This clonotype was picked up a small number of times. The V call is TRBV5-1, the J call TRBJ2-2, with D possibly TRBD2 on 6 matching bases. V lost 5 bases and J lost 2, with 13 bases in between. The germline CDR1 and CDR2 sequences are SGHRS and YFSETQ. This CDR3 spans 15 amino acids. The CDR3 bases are TGCGCCAGCAGGCGGGGAGCGGTAAACACCGGGGAGCTGTTTTTT. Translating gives CASRRGAVNTGELFF. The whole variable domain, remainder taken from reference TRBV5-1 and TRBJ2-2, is KAGVTQTPRYLIKTRGQQVTLSCSPISGHRSVSWYQQTPGQGLQFLFEYFSETQRNKGNFPGRFSGRQFSNSRSEMNVSTLELGDSALYLCASRRGAVNTGELFFGEGSRLTVL.

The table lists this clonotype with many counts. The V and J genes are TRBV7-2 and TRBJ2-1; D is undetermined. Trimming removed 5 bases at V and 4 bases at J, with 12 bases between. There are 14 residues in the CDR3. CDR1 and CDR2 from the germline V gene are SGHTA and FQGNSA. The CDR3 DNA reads TGTGCCAGCAGCCCAAAGGACGGTTACAATGAGCAGTTCTTC. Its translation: CASSPKDGYNEQFF.

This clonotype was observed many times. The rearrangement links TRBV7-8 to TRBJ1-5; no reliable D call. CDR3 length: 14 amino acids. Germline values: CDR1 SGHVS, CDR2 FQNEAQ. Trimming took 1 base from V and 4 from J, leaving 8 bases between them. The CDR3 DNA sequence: TGTGCCAGCAGCTTAGTAACAGCTAATCAGCCCCAGCATTTT. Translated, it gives CASSLVTANQPQHF.

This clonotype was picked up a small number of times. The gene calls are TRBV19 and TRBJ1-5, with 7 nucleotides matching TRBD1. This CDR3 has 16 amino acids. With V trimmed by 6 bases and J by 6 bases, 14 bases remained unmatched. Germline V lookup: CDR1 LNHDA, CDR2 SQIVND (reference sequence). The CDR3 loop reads CASSPTQGTVIQPQHF. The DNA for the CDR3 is TGTGCCAGTAGCCCGACCCAAGGGACAGTAATTCAGCCCCAGCATTTT.

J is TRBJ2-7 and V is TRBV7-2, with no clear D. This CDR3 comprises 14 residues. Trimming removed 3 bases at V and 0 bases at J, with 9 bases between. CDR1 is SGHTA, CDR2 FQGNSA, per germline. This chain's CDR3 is CASSFDAGSYEQYF. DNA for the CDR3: TGTGCCAGCAGCTTTGACGCTGGCTCCTACGAGCAGTACTTC.

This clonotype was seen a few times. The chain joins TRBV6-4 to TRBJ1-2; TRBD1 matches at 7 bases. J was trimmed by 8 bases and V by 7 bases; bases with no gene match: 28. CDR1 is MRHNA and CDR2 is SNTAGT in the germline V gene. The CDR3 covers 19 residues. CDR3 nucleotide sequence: TGTGCCAGCAAGGGGACAGAGCGTCATTCTGCTATGTCTATTGGGGGCTACACCTTC. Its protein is CASKGTERHSAMSIGGYTF.

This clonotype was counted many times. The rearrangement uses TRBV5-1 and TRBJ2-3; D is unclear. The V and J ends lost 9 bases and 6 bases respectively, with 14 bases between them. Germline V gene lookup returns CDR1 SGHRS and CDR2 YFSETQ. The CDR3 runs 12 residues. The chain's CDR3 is CATKATGDTQYF. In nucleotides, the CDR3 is TGCGCCACAAAAGCCACTGGGGATACGCAGTATTTT. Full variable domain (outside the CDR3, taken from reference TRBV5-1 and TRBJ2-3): KAGVTQTPRYLIKTRGQQVTLSCSPISGHRSVSWYQQTPGQGLQFLFEYFSETQRNKGNFPGRFSGRQFSNSRSEMNVSTLELGDSALYLCATKATGDTQYFGPGTRLTVL.

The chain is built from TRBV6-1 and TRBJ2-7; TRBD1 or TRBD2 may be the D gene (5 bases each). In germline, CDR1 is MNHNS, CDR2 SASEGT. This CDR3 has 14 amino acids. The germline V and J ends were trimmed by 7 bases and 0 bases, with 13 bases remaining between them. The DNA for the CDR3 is TGTGCCAGCAAAGGGACCGAAAGCTCCTACGAGCAGTACTTC. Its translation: CASKGTESSYEQYF.

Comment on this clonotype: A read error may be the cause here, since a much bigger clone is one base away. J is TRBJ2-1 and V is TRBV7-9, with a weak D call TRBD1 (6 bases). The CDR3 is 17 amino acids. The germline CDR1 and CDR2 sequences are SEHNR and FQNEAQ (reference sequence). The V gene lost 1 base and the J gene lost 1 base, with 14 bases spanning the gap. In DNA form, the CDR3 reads TGTGCCAGCAGCTTAGGCCAGGGGCTAAGGTCCTACAATGAGCAGTTCTTC. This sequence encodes CASSLGQGLRSYNEQFF.

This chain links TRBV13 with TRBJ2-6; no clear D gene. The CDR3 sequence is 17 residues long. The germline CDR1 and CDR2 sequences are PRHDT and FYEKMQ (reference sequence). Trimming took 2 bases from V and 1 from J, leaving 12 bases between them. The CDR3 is CASSLTLPNSGANVLTF. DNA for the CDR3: TGTGCCAGCAGCTTAACCCTACCTAATTCTGGGGCCAACGTCCTGACTTTC.

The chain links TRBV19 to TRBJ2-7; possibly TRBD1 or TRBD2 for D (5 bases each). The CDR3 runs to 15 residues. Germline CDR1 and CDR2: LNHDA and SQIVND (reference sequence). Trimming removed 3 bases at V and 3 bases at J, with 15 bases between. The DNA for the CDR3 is TGTGCCAGTAGTATGGGACGGAAGGTTTACTACGAGCAGTACTTC. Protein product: CASSMGRKVYYEQYF.

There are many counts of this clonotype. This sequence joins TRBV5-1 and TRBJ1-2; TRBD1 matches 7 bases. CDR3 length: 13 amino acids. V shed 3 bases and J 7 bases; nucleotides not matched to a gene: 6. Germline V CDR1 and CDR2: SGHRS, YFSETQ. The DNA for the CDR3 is TGCGCCAGCAGCTCATCCGACAGGGCTGGCTACACCTTC. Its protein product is CASSSSDRAGYTF.

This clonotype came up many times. The CDR3 is CASSQPYGISGNSEQFF. For the CDR3, the DNA is TGCGCCAGCAGCCAACCATACGGGATTTCGGGCAACAGTGAGCAGTTCTTC. J is TRBJ2-1 and V is TRBV4-3, with D possibly TRBD2 on 5 matching bases. With 2 bases removed from V and 9 bases from J, the gap between germline ends came to 23 bases. The CDR3 is 17 amino acids. Germline lookup yields CDR1 LGHNA and CDR2 YSLEER.